This is a list of T cell receptor beta chains from one sample in a study of blood T cell repertoires in COVID-19. Assay: immunoSEQ multiplex PCR; the TCRdb copy retains only in-frame clones and omits some. Among over 60,000 clones listed, more than 75% were seen once. Sequenced: peripheral blood. Receptors were obtained from a human donor in a cohort sampled during active COVID-19. Each CDR3 is given with its conserved first and last residue. The D gene is left open where the match is weak. Some rows have no size entry. The others give once, few or many, or a class for an expanded clone.

TRBV14	NA	TRBJ1-6	NA	CASSPGIYNSPLHF	TGTGCCAGCAGCCCCGGGATCTATAATTCACCCCTCCACTTT
TRBV9	TRBD2	TRBJ2-1	NA	CASSASSGSYNEQFF	TGTGCCAGCAGCGCCTCTAGCGGGTCCTACAATGAGCAGTTCTTC
TRBV7-6	TRBD1	TRBJ1-4	NA	CASSPQQGAGEKLFF	TGTGCCAGCAGCCCGCAACAGGGGGCAGGGGAAAAACTGTTTTTT
TRBV7-8	TRBD1	TRBJ2-7	NA	CASSTGVGYEQYF	TGTGCCAGCAGCACAGGGGTCGGCTACGAGCAGTACTTC
TRBV13	TRBD1	TRBJ1-2	NA	CASSLRRWDSQRRGYTF	TGTGCCAGCAGCCTGCGTAGATGGGACAGTCAACGCCGCGGCTACACCTTC
TRBV2	TRBD1	TRBJ1-2	NA	CASSGGSTGMYGYTF	TGTGCCAGCAGTGGGGGGTCGACAGGGATGTATGGCTACACCTTC
TRBV10-3	TRBD2	TRBJ2-1	NA	CAIYAGGKDNEQFF	TGTGCCATCTATGCGGGGGGAAAGGACAATGAGCAGTTCTTC
TRBV10-2	TRBD1	TRBJ2-3	NA	CASSLTGAPDTQYF	TGCGCCAGCAGTCTGACAGGGGCGCCAGATACGCAGTATTTT
TRBV5-6	NA	TRBJ1-2	NA	CASSTGRTNYGYTF	TGTGCCAGCAGCACAGGTAGAACTAACTATGGCTACACCTTC
TRBV3-1/TRBV3-2	NA	TRBJ1-6	NA	CASSQGGDSYNSPLHF	TGTGCCAGCAGCCAAGGGGGCGACTCCTATAATTCACCCCTCCACTTT
TRBV5-1	NA	TRBJ2-7	NA	CASSLGRQQLSYEQYF	TGCGCCAGCAGCTTGGGGCGACAGCAGTTGAGCTACGAGCAGTACTTC
TRBV20-1	NA	TRBJ2-5	NA	CSASLGAVETQYF	TGCAGTGCTAGTTTGGGGGCGGTGGAGACCCAGTACTTC
TRBV21-1	NA	TRBJ2-7	NA	CASSKERPSGRAYEQYF	TGTGCCAGCAGCAAAGAGAGGCCTAGCGGGAGGGCCTACGAGCAGTACTTC
TRBV7-9	NA	TRBJ1-6	once	CASSFGRDNSPLHF	TGTGCCAGCAGCTTTGGCAGGGATAATTCACCCCTCCACTTT
TRBV12-3/TRBV12-4	NA	TRBJ1-1	NA	CASSLQGAGEAFF	TGTGCCAGCAGTTTACAGGGAGCGGGTGAAGCTTTCTTT
TRBV4-2	NA	TRBJ1-5	few	CASSQGQSNQPQHF	TGTGCCAGCAGCCAAGGACAGAGCAATCAGCCCCAGCATTTT
TRBV6-5	NA	TRBJ2-7	NA	CASRARYYEQYF	TGTGCCAGCAGGGCAAGATATTACGAGCAGTACTTC
TRBV2	TRBD2	TRBJ2-7	few	CASSDEAGAEQYF	TGTGCCAGCAGTGACGAAGCGGGAGCCGAGCAGTACTTC
TRBV7-6	TRBD2	TRBJ2-3	NA	CASSLMPSGSTDTQYF	TGTGCCAGCAGCTTAATGCCTAGCGGGAGCACAGATACGCAGTATTTT
TRBV7-2	NA	TRBJ2-1	NA	CASSFDRLRNEQFF	TGTGCCAGCAGCTTCGACAGGCTGCGGAATGAGCAGTTCTTC
TRBV19	TRBD2	TRBJ2-5	NA	CASMGRGGGALLQETQYF	TGTGCCAGTATGGGACGGGGCGGGGGAGCCCTCCTTCAAGAGACCCAGTACTTC
TRBV28	NA	TRBJ2-5	NA	CATRPLALKYQETQYF	TGTGCCACCCGTCCCCTCGCTCTAAAGTACCAAGAGACCCAGTACTTC
TRBV9	NA	TRBJ2-6	NA	CASSVYRAGANVLTF	TGTGCCAGCAGCGTTTACAGGGCTGGGGCCAACGTCCTGACTTTC
TRBV29-1	NA	TRBJ2-2	few	CSVEDRGQSTGELFF	TGCAGCGTTGAAGATAGAGGACAGAGCACCGGGGAGCTGTTTTTT
TRBV6-2/TRBV6-3	NA	TRBJ1-2	NA	CASSYSMLLPGDYGYTF	TGTGCCAGCAGTTACTCGATGCTCCTCCCGGGAGACTATGGCTACACCTTC
TRBV6-5	TRBD1	TRBJ2-7	NA	CASSYLTGTGAYEQYF	TGTGCCAGCAGTTATCTGACCGGGACAGGGGCCTACGAGCAGTACTTC
TRBV3-1/TRBV3-2	TRBD1	TRBJ2-7	NA	CASSGRDSLSYEQYF	TGTGCCAGCAGCGGCCGGGACAGCTTAAGTTACGAGCAGTACTTC
TRBV28	NA	TRBJ1-4	NA	CASRPPQFGEKLFF	TGTGCCAGCAGACCACCCCAGTTTGGCGAAAAACTGTTTTTT
TRBV6-1	NA	TRBJ1-5	NA	CASSEVSTAYQPQHF	TGTGCCAGCAGTGAAGTGTCGACAGCCTATCAGCCCCAGCATTTT
TRBV10-3	TRBD1	TRBJ1-1	NA	CAISETDRVSKAFF	TGTGCCATCAGTGAAACCGACAGGGTCTCTAAGGCTTTCTTT
TRBV5-6	TRBD1	TRBJ2-7	NA	CASSPNPGQAHYEQYF	TGTGCCAGCAGCCCCAACCCGGGACAGGCGCACTACGAGCAGTACTTC
TRBV4-2	NA	TRBJ2-3	NA	CASSQDGHTDTQYF	TGTGCCAGCAGCCAAGATGGCCACACAGATACGCAGTATTTT